One TCR beta chain is described in this entry. The data were produced by immunoSEQ multiplex PCR, yet TCRdb's version contains in-frame clones alone and is incomplete. The table lists around 120,000 clones, around 91% of them singletons. These data belong to a study of OX40 agonist ivuxolimab in advanced cancers. Germline CDR1 and CDR2: MNHNS and SASEGT. The length of the CDR3 is 14 residues. Trimming took 6 bases from V and 1 from J; bases not matched to a gene: 3. J is TRBJ2-7 and V is TRBV6-1, with 10 bases matching TRBD1. This receptor was taken from an adult with an advanced solid tumor such as melanoma, head and neck, liver or kidney cancer. Sequences were derived from CD4+ or CD8+ T cells sorted from blood, sampled in a trial of the OX40 agonist ivuxolimab. The CDR3 nucleotides are TGTGCCAGCAGGGGACAGGGGAATTCCTACGAGCAGTACTTC. Translation gives CASRGQGNSYEQYF.